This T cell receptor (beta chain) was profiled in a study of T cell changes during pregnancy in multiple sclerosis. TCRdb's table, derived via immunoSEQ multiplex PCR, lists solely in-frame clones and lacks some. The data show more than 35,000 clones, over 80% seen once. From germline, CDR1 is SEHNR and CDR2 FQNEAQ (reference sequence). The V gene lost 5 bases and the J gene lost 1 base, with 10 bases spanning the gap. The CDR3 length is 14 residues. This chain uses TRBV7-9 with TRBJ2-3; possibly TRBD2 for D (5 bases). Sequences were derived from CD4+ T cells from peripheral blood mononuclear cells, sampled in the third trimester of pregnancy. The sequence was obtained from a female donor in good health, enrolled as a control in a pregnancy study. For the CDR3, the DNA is TGTGCCAGCAGCCGGCTTAGCGGCACAGATACGCAGTATTTT. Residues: CASSRLSGTDTQYF.